The clone carrying this T cell receptor (beta chain) was seen only a few times. Its antigen remains unknown. Sample-barcoded 5' priming and a J-beta primer mix drove a second PCR of about 7 to 11 cycles. Each CDR3 protein gets one entry after TCRdb re-called the 5' RACE reads with MiXCR. The top ten hold about 11% of the sample, which has some 1.6 million distinct CDR3 sequences, around 36% seen once. The sample is drawn from a study of blood T cells in healthy people across ages. Study-level findings and limits: Unknown donor CMV status possibly confounded expanded clonotype changes.

The CDR3 has 17 residues. Input material: blood. The chain links TRBV21-1 to TRBJ2-7; TRBD1, the table's D call, was not compared with the DNA. TRBV21-1 is tagged as a pseudogene. The clonotype was recovered from a woman under 40 in good health. CDR3 sequence: CASFPGPRGVSSYKQYF. In DNA form, the CDR3 reads TGTGCCAGCTTCCCGGGGCCTCGGGGGGTAAGCTCCTACAAGCAGTACTTC.